The rows below give T cell receptor beta chains drawn from one sample of a study of cytomegalovirus exposure and HLA in healthy donors. TCRdb's copy holds only in-frame clones and misses some; the assay was immunoSEQ multiplex PCR. The table shows about 230,000 clones, with approximately 90% occurring only once. The sequencing sample was made of PBMCs. The receptors were gathered from a woman aged 18 to 35 in good health and CMV-seronegative. The conserved cysteine and the conserved F or W are not part of the CDR3 here. Each record gives: J gene, V gene, clone size, CDR3 protein. Part of the rows lack a size; the others show once, few, many or a class for expanded clones.

J: TRBJ2-3; V: TRBV10-1; size: NA; CDR3: ASSEGRGGGGDTQY
J: TRBJ1-1; V: TRBV29-1; size: NA; CDR3: SVVGVTGMNTEAF
J: TRBJ2-7; V: TRBV5-6; size: NA; CDR3: ASSRTGSHEQY
J: TRBJ2-2; V: TRBV27; size: NA; CDR3: ASSWDSVAGELF
J: TRBJ1-6; V: TRBV10-2; size: NA; CDR3: ASSESGGAPPLH
J: TRBJ2-5; V: TRBV11-2; size: NA; CDR3: ASKRRGSRAQETQY
J: TRBJ1-1; V: TRBV19; size: once; CDR3: ASSIVGGTEAF
J: TRBJ2-7; V: TRBV27; size: NA; CDR3: ASSLSTSGRAEQY
J: TRBJ2-7; V: TRBV9; size: NA; CDR3: ASSVSSGGLYEQY
J: TRBJ2-1; V: TRBV4-3; size: NA; CDR3: ASSQDSPWSSSYNEQF
J: TRBJ1-1; V: TRBV6-5; size: NA; CDR3: ASSYTGAGTEAF
J: TRBJ1-3; V: TRBV28; size: few; CDR3: ASSFGFWGNTIY
J: TRBJ2-7; V: TRBV6-1; size: NA; CDR3: ASSVASESVEQY
J: TRBJ1-1; V: TRBV9; size: NA; CDR3: ASSVGAGQSNTEAF
J: TRBJ1-2; V: TRBV7-2; size: once; CDR3: ASSLAALDYGYT
J: TRBJ1-4; V: TRBV18; size: once; CDR3: ASSPPGQFGEKLF
J: TRBJ2-2; V: TRBV15; size: NA; CDR3: ATRGRRANTGELF
J: TRBJ2-4; V: TRBV4-1; size: NA; CDR3: ASSQTGTSGGAGKNIQY
J: TRBJ2-1; V: TRBV7-2; size: NA; CDR3: ASRTGTDSYNEQF
J: TRBJ2-1; V: TRBV10-2; size: NA; CDR3: ASSPGTSGTYEQF
J: TRBJ2-3; V: TRBV5-1; size: NA; CDR3: ASSVLAGADTQY
J: TRBJ1-3; V: TRBV29-1; size: NA; CDR3: SGAGAGNTIY
J: TRBJ1-3; V: TRBV7-9; size: NA; CDR3: ASSLRDRISGNTIY
J: TRBJ2-2; V: TRBV10-1; size: NA; CDR3: ASSEPLPGRGFGELF
J: TRBJ2-2; V: TRBV18; size: NA; CDR3: ASSPPGQRANTGELF
J: TRBJ2-7; V: TRBV18; size: NA; CDR3: ASSPPQAGGYRSYEQY
J: TRBJ2-7; V: TRBV5-1; size: NA; CDR3: ASSSSGTGPYEQY
J: TRBJ1-6; V: TRBV18; size: NA; CDR3: ASSPGTGEAPLH
J: TRBJ1-1; V: TRBV11-2; size: NA; CDR3: ASSIPDRRSLMNTEAF
J: TRBJ2-7; V: TRBV11-3; size: NA; CDR3: ASSPSTSTGEQY
J: TRBJ1-2; V: TRBV5-6; size: NA; CDR3: ASSGGTGAGYT
J: TRBJ1-1; V: TRBV19; size: NA; CDR3: ASSGGGKGVKSNTEAF
J: TRBJ2-1; V: TRBV7-6; size: NA; CDR3: ASSFLAGDEQF
J: TRBJ2-5; V: TRBV6-6; size: NA; CDR3: ASRDRAQETQY
J: TRBJ1-2; V: TRBV27; size: few; CDR3: ASSLSAGGYGYT
J: TRBJ1-1; V: TRBV7-2; size: NA; CDR3: ASSTGIEAF
J: TRBJ1-2; V: TRBV29-1; size: once; CDR3: SVDREFQLMGYT
J: TRBJ2-1; V: TRBV4-1; size: NA; CDR3: ASSQANSGGGNNEQF
J: TRBJ1-4; V: TRBV5-1; size: NA; CDR3: ASSSTGATNEKLF
J: TRBJ1-2; V: TRBV4-1; size: NA; CDR3: ASSQMTGGAYGYT
J: TRBJ1-4; V: TRBV6-5; size: NA; CDR3: ASTLAAQGQGELF
J: TRBJ2-3; V: TRBV7-3; size: NA; CDR3: ASSLGSRTDTQY
J: TRBJ2-3; V: TRBV27; size: once; CDR3: ASSLIGGGAGDTQY
J: TRBJ1-5; V: TRBV2; size: few; CDR3: ASSATGGEGQPQH
J: TRBJ2-1; V: TRBV6-1; size: few; CDR3: ASTRNRDEQF
J: TRBJ2-2; V: TRBV11-2; size: NA; CDR3: ASCQGDRVNTGELF
J: TRBJ1-4; V: TRBV30; size: NA; CDR3: AWDTAGELF
J: TRBJ2-5; V: TRBV6-1; size: NA; CDR3: ASSPQRAETQY
J: TRBJ2-3; V: TRBV7-2; size: NA; CDR3: ASSLDRVQDTQY
J: TRBJ2-7; V: TRBV11-2; size: NA; CDR3: ASSPTKDSRLGNWVQY
J: TRBJ1-1; V: TRBV29-1; size: NA; CDR3: SVLTGGNTEAF
J: NA; V: TRBV27; size: NA; CDR3: ASSSSFYEQY
J: TRBJ2-5; V: TRBV4-1; size: NA; CDR3: ASSTKVAGIQETQY
J: TRBJ2-7; V: TRBV5-6; size: NA; CDR3: ASSPSGGPWEQY
J: TRBJ1-1; V: TRBV19; size: NA; CDR3: ASIGQMNTEAF
J: TRBJ2-7; V: TRBV4-1; size: NA; CDR3: ASSQGHLYEQY
J: TRBJ1-1; V: TRBV30; size: NA; CDR3: ACTPGTGKDTEAF
J: TRBJ1-2; V: TRBV11-2; size: NA; CDR3: ASSLAANNYGYT
J: TRBJ2-7; V: TRBV4-3; size: NA; CDR3: ASSQDTGLNEQY
J: TRBJ2-2; V: TRBV6-5; size: few; CDR3: ASSLSSTGELF